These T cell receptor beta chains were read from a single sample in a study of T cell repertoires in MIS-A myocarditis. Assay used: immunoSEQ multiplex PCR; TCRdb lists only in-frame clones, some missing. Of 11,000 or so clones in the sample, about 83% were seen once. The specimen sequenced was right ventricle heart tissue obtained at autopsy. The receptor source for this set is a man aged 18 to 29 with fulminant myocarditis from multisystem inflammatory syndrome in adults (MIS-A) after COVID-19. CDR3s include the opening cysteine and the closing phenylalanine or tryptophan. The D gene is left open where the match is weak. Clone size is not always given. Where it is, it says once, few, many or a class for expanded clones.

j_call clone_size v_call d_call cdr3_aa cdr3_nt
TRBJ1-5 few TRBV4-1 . CASSQADMGFSNQPQHF TGCGCCAGCAGCCAAGCTGACATGGGGTTTTCGAATCAGCCCCAGCATTTT
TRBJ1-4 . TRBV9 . CASSVGGRRNEKLFF TGTGCCAGCAGCGTAGGGGGACGGAGAAATGAAAAACTGTTTTTT
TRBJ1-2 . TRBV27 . CASGGGLYGYTF TGTGCCAGCGGCGGGGGACTCTATGGCTACACCTTC
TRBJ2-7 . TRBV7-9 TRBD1 CASSPWTGGDEQYF TGTGCCAGCAGCCCCTGGACAGGGGGCGACGAGCAGTACTTC
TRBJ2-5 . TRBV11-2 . CASSLVGVRETQYF TGTGCCAGCAGCTTAGTAGGGGTGAGGGAGACCCAGTACTTC
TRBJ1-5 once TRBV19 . CASSIRSSGPQHF TGTGCCAGTAGTATACGATCTTCAGGGCCCCAGCATTTT
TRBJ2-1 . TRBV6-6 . CASSPYRDEQFF TGTGCCAGCAGCCCATATCGTGATGAGCAGTTCTTC
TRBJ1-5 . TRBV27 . CASSFAQGNQPQHF TGTGCCAGCAGTTTTGCACAGGGTAACCAGCCCCAGCATTTT
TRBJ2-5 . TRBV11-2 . CASSSGRWTEQETQYF TGTGCCAGCAGCTCTGGGCGATGGACAGAACAAGAGACCCAGTACTTC
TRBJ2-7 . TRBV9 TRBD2 CASSVDSGSGGNEQYF TGTGCCAGCAGCGTAGATTCAGGTAGCGGGGGGAACGAGCAGTACTTC
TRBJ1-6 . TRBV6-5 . CASSSKTDYNSPLHF TGTGCCAGCAGTAGCAAGACAGACTATAATTCACCCCTCCACTTT
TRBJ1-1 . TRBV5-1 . CASSLGQGGTEAFF TGCGCCAGCAGCTTGGGGCAGGGAGGCACTGAAGCTTTCTTT
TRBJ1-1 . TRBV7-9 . CASSPSLGAFTEAFF TGTGCCAGCAGCCCAAGCTTGGGGGCGTTCACTGAAGCTTTCTTT
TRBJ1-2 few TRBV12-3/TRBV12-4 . CASSLAENYGYTF TGTGCCAGCAGTTTGGCAGAGAACTATGGCTACACCTTC
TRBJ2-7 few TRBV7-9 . CASSLPSLTYEQYF TGTGCCAGCAGCTTACCCTCACTAACCTACGAGCAGTACTTC
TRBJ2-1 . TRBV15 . CATSRDPNNEQFF TGTGCCACCAGCAGAGATCCAAACAATGAGCAGTTCTTC
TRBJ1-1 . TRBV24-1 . CATSVLVLEVAEAFF TGTGCCACCAGTGTTTTAGTCCTGGAGGTGGCTGAAGCTTTCTTT
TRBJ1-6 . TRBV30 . CAWSDGQSYNSPLHF TGTGCCTGGAGTGACGGGCAGAGCTATAATTCACCCCTCCACTTT
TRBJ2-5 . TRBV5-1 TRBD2 CASISGGTSQETQYF TGCGCCAGCATAAGCGGGGGGACGAGTCAAGAGACCCAGTACTTC
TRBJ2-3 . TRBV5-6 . CASSLGSSDTQYF TGTGCCAGCAGCTTGGGTTCCTCAGATACGCAGTATTTT
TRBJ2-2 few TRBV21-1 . CASSKVRREAAGELFF TGTGCCAGCAGCAAAGTAAGGAGGGAAGCGGCCGGGGAGCTGTTTTTT
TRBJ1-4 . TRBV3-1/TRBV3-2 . CASSQDLSEGEKLFF TGTGCCAGCAGCCAAGATCTGTCTGAGGGTGAAAAACTGTTTTTT
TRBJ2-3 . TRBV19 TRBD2 CATKGLAGTVTDTQYF TGTGCCACCAAGGGACTAGCGGGGACTGTTACAGATACGCAGTATTTT
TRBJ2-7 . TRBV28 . CASSFVPIAYEQYF TGTGCCAGCAGTTTCGTCCCTATAGCCTACGAGCAGTACTTC
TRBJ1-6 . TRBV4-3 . CASSQVGGRSPLHF TGCGCCAGCAGCCAAGTGGGGGGGCGATCACCCCTCCACTTT
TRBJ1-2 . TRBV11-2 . CASSLGGTGAPSYTF TGTGCCAGCAGCTTAGGGGGTACAGGAGCTCCCAGCTACACCTTC
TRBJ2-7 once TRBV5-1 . CASSLSSEGNEQYF TGCGCCAGCAGCTTGAGTTCCGAGGGTAACGAGCAGTACTTC
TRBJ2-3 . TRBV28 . CSSGAPSTDTQYF TGCTCTTCAGGGGCACCTAGCACAGATACGCAGTATTTT
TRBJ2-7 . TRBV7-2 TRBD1 CASSPNPGQDPDYEQYF TGTGCCAGCAGCCCAAATCCCGGACAGGATCCAGACTACGAGCAGTACTTC
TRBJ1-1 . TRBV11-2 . CASSPPLGGAFF TGTGCCAGCAGCCCCCCATTGGGGGGAGCTTTCTTT
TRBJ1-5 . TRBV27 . CASSLAGGYQPQHF TGTGCCAGCAGTTTGGCCGGGGGATATCAGCCCCAGCATTTT
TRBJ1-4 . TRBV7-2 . CASSLRGRADEKLFF TGTGCCAGCAGCTTAAGGGGTAGGGCTGACGAAAAACTGTTTTTT
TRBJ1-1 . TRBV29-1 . CSVEGFRGGGTEAFF TGCAGCGTTGAAGGATTTAGGGGCGGAGGCACTGAAGCTTTCTTT
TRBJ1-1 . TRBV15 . CAVSAAVQTEVNTEAFF TGTGCCGTTTCAGCAGCAGTCCAGACAGAAGTGAACACTGAAGCTTTCTTT
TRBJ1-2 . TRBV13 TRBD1 CASSFGQGVYGYTF TGTGCCAGCAGCTTTGGACAGGGGGTCTATGGCTACACCTTC